Listed below are T cell receptor beta chains from one sample, sequenced in a study of CD8 T cells in ankylosing spondylitis. TCRdb redid the calling of the 5' RACE reads with MiXCR, one entry per CDR3 protein. The sample has 250,000 or so distinct CDR3 sequences, approximately 24% seen once. The sequencing sample was made of blood, either unsorted or a sorted T cell fraction (not recorded which). The receptors stem from a male donor with ankylosing spondylitis or in good health (not recorded which). The CDR3 runs from the conserved cysteine through the conserved F or W. Each record gives: J gene, V gene, D gene, clone size, CDR3 DNA, CDR3 protein. A D gene is named only where the DNA matches it firmly. Expanded clones get a size class; other rows say once, few or many, or leave the size out.

J gene: TRBJ2-5
V gene: TRBV24-1
D gene: .
clone size: .
CDR3 DNA: TGTGCCACCAGCGATTTGAAACAGGGTCAAGAGACCCAGTACTTC
CDR3 protein: CATSDLKQGQETQYF

J gene: TRBJ1-1
V gene: TRBV27
D gene: TRBD1
clone size: .
CDR3 DNA: TGTGCCAGCAGAACCAGCCGGACAGGGGTAGGTGAAGCTTTCTTT
CDR3 protein: CASRTSRTGVGEAFF

J gene: TRBJ2-3
V gene: TRBV6-2/TRBV6-3
D gene: .
clone size: .
CDR3 DNA: TGTGCCACCTTACGGGACTCCGGAGGTGGTACGCAGTATTTT
CDR3 protein: CATLRDSGGGTQYF

J gene: TRBJ2-1
V gene: TRBV11-2
D gene: .
clone size: few
CDR3 DNA: TGTGCCAGCAGCTTAATGGATAACGATGAGCAGTTCTTC
CDR3 protein: CASSLMDNDEQFF

J gene: TRBJ1-2
V gene: TRBV15
D gene: .
clone size: .
CDR3 DNA: TGTGCCACCAGCAGAGATGGCTATGGCTACACCTTC
CDR3 protein: CATSRDGYGYTF

J gene: TRBJ2-7
V gene: TRBV12-3/TRBV12-4
D gene: TRBD1
clone size: many
CDR3 DNA: TGTGCCAGCAGCGGACAGGGGCTCTACGAGCAGTACTTC
CDR3 protein: CASSGQGLYEQYF

J gene: TRBJ2-1
V gene: TRBV20-1
D gene: .
clone size: few
CDR3 DNA: TGCAGTGTAACCCGAATTATACAGGGTTCGCAGTTCTTC
CDR3 protein: CSVTRIIQGSQFF

J gene: TRBJ2-7
V gene: TRBV20-1
D gene: .
clone size: many
CDR3 DNA: TGCAGTGCTAACGGTGGTCTCGCCTACGAGCAGTACTTC
CDR3 protein: CSANGGLAYEQYF

J gene: TRBJ1-6
V gene: TRBV20-1
D gene: .
clone size: .
CDR3 DNA: TGCAGTGCTAGAGGTGCAGGAGGATCACCCCTCCACTTT
CDR3 protein: CSARGAGGSPLHF

J gene: TRBJ2-5
V gene: TRBV6-1
D gene: .
clone size: .
CDR3 DNA: TGTGCCAGCAGTGAAAAGGCCGGGAGAGCAGAGACCCAGTACTTC
CDR3 protein: CASSEKAGRAETQYF

J gene: TRBJ1-5
V gene: TRBV10-3
D gene: TRBD1
clone size: many
CDR3 DNA: TGTGCCATCAGTACGGACAGGGATCAGCCCCAGCATTTT
CDR3 protein: CAISTDRDQPQHF

J gene: TRBJ1-2
V gene: TRBV29-1
D gene: TRBD1
clone size: many
CDR3 DNA: TGCAGCGCTGACAGGGACAATAACTATGGCTACACCTTC
CDR3 protein: CSADRDNNYGYTF

J gene: TRBJ2-2
V gene: TRBV4-1
D gene: TRBD1
clone size: .
CDR3 DNA: TGCGCCAGCAGCCAAGTTCAGGGGGCGGTCGGGGAGCTGTTTTTT
CDR3 protein: CASSQVQGAVGELFF

J gene: TRBJ2-1
V gene: TRBV15
D gene: .
clone size: .
CDR3 DNA: TGTGCCACCAGCCCGGTTCGGTGGACTGAGCAGTTCTTC
CDR3 protein: CATSPVRWTEQFF

J gene: TRBJ1-1
V gene: TRBV29-1
D gene: TRBD1
clone size: many
CDR3 DNA: TGCAGCGTTTACCAGACAGGGGCGGGTACCACTGAAGCTTTCTTT
CDR3 protein: CSVYQTGAGTTEAFF

J gene: TRBJ2-1
V gene: TRBV12-3/TRBV12-4
D gene: .
clone size: many
CDR3 DNA: TGTGCCAGCAGTTTCAAGGACAGAGAGCAGTTCTTC
CDR3 protein: CASSFKDREQFF

J gene: TRBJ2-5
V gene: TRBV6-1
D gene: TRBD1
clone size: many
CDR3 DNA: TGTGCCAGCCTCCGGGACAGGGCATCGGAGACCCAGTACTTC
CDR3 protein: CASLRDRASETQYF

J gene: TRBJ1-6
V gene: TRBV20-1
D gene: .
clone size: .
CDR3 DNA: TGCAGTGCTAGTCGGGTTAATAATTCACCCCTCCACTTT
CDR3 protein: CSASRVNNSPLHF

J gene: TRBJ2-7
V gene: TRBV20-1
D gene: .
clone size: many
CDR3 DNA: TGCAGTGCTAGTGGTGGGAAGCTATACGAGCAGTACTTC
CDR3 protein: CSASGGKLYEQYF

J gene: TRBJ2-3
V gene: TRBV29-1
D gene: TRBD2
clone size: .
CDR3 DNA: TGCAGCTTCTCCGGGGGGAGCACAGATACGCAGTATTTT
CDR3 protein: CSFSGGSTDTQYF

J gene: TRBJ1-4
V gene: TRBV4-1
D gene: .
clone size: many
CDR3 DNA: TGCGCCAGCAGCCAAGATAGGGGCCTCCGATCAACTAATGAAAAACTGTTTTTT
CDR3 protein: CASSQDRGLRSTNEKLFF

J gene: TRBJ2-5
V gene: TRBV5-1
D gene: .
clone size: .
CDR3 DNA: TGCGCCAGCAGCTTGGCCGGGACGCAACAAGAGACCCAGTACTTC
CDR3 protein: CASSLAGTQQETQYF

J gene: TRBJ2-5
V gene: TRBV25-1
D gene: .
clone size: many
CDR3 DNA: TGTGCCAGCAGTGCACGGGACACCCAAGAGACCCAGTACTTC
CDR3 protein: CASSARDTQETQYF

J gene: TRBJ2-3
V gene: TRBV12-3/TRBV12-4
D gene: .
clone size: .
CDR3 DNA: TGTGCCAGCAGTTTCAGGGAGGCGGATACGCAGTATTTT
CDR3 protein: CASSFREADTQYF

J gene: TRBJ1-6
V gene: TRBV6-1
D gene: .
clone size: .
CDR3 DNA: TGTGCCAGCAGTCAGGAAGATAATTCACCCCTCCACTTT
CDR3 protein: CASSQEDNSPLHF

J gene: TRBJ2-7
V gene: TRBV7-7
D gene: .
clone size: once
CDR3 DNA: TGTGCCAGCAGCTTAGACAGGGTGGGCGAGCAGTACTTC
CDR3 protein: CASSLDRVGEQYF

J gene: TRBJ1-4
V gene: TRBV20-1
D gene: .
clone size: many
CDR3 DNA: TGCAGTGCTAGAGATATAGGGCAGGGCTCGGGCGAAAAACTGTTTTTT
CDR3 protein: CSARDIGQGSGEKLFF

J gene: TRBJ2-1
V gene: TRBV12-3/TRBV12-4
D gene: .
clone size: .
CDR3 DNA: TGTGCCAGCTCGAGGGGCCCTTACAATGAGCAGTTCTTC
CDR3 protein: CASSRGPYNEQFF

J gene: TRBJ1-2
V gene: TRBV18
D gene: .
clone size: many
CDR3 DNA: TGTGCCAGCTCGCCCTATTCGGGGTCTGGCTACACCTTC
CDR3 protein: CASSPYSGSGYTF

J gene: TRBJ1-2
V gene: TRBV7-2
D gene: TRBD1
clone size: .
CDR3 DNA: TGTGCCAGCAGCCTCGACAGGGTTAATGGCTACACCTTC
CDR3 protein: CASSLDRVNGYTF